Listed here are 16 T cell receptor beta chains from one sample, sequenced in a study of memory CD4+ T cells and cytomegalovirus serostatus. Profiling relied on immunoSEQ multiplex PCR, and the TCRdb table lists in-frame clones only, not all of them. The repertoire includes 55,000 or so clones, about three quarters of them detected once, and about 1.4% sits in the top ten. The sort gate was single viable CD3+CD4+CD8-CD45RO+ cells for memory CD4+ T cells. Sequenced input: memory CD4+ T cells from blood. Source of these receptors: an adult in good health and CMV-seropositive.

The gene calls are TRBV7-2 and TRBJ2-3; 9 bases fit TRBD2. The CDR3 length is 16 residues. Looked up from germline, CDR1 is SGHTA and CDR2 is FQGNSA. J lost 5 bases, V lost 6 bases, and 12 bases had no gene match. As DNA, the CDR3 is TGTGCCAGCAGAGGTTCGAGCGGGAGGCGAGGAGATACGCAGTATTTT. Protein: CASRGSSGRRGDTQYF.

The V call is TRBV18, the J call TRBJ1-2; the D gene is possibly TRBD1 (5 bases). CDR1 is KGHSH and CDR2 is LQKENI in the germline V gene. The V and J ends lost 3 bases and 4 bases respectively, with 12 bases between them. CDR3 length equals 14 residues. The chain's CDR3 is CASSPTRGGYGYTF. The CDR3 DNA reads TGTGCCAGCTCACCTACAAGGGGCGGCTATGGCTACACCTTC.

The chain employs TRBV7-2 and TRBJ2-7, with unresolved D. The V end was cut by 2 bases, the J end by 4 bases, with 9 bases between. The CDR3 totals 13 residues. CDR1 SGHTA and CDR2 FQGNSA come from the germline V gene. In DNA form, the CDR3 reads TGTGCCAGCAGCTTACCAAAGGGATACGAGCAGTACTTC. As protein: CASSLPKGYEQYF. Full variable domain (rest looked up from reference TRBV7-2 and TRBJ2-7): GAGVSQSPSNKVTEKGKDVELRCDPISGHTALYWYRQSLGQGLEFLIYFQGNSAPDKSGLPSDRFSAERTGGSVSTLTIQRTQQEDSAVYLCASSLPKGYEQYFGPGTRLTVT.

This sequence joins TRBV6-6 and TRBJ1-4; 9 bases line up with TRBD1. CDR3 length: 15 residues. Trimming took 7 bases from V and 7 from J; bases not matched to a gene: 10. Germline V gene data show CDR1 as MNHNY and CDR2 as SVGAGI (reference sequence). This chain's CDR3 is CASTWRDRASEKLFF. The CDR3 DNA sequence: TGTGCCAGCACCTGGCGGGACAGGGCTTCTGAAAAACTGTTTTTT.

This chain joins TRBV4-2 and TRBJ2-1; TRBD1 aligns across 9 bases. Germline V gene data show CDR1 as LGHNA and CDR2 as YNFKEQ. CDR3 length equals 15 residues. V gave up 8 bases and J gave up 9 bases; unmatched junction bases: 14. CDR3 coding DNA: TGTGCCAGCGGTTCTAGGACAGGGGAGGGCGGTGAGCAGTTCTTC. This sequence encodes CASGSRTGEGGEQFF.

The V call is TRBV30, the J call TRBJ1-5; D remains ambiguous. Germline V gene lookup returns CDR1 GTSNPN and CDR2 SVGIG (reference sequence). The V and J ends lost 2 bases and 11 bases respectively, with 16 bases between them. This CDR3 is 13 amino acids long. For the CDR3, the DNA is TGTGCCTGGAGTAGGCAACTAGGTCCAGCCCAGCATTTT. Translated, it gives CAWSRQLGPAQHF.

This clone has only one observation. The chain carries TRBV6-1 and TRBJ2-5; D may be TRBD2 (7 bases). The V and J ends lost 2 bases and 4 bases respectively, with 14 bases between them. Per germline, CDR1 MNHNS and CDR2 SASEGT. The CDR3 runs 15 residues. The DNA of the CDR3 is TGTGCCAGCAGTGAAATCCGGGGGGCGGGAGAGACCCAGTACTTC. It translates to CASSEIRGAGETQYF.

The chain links TRBV7-2 to TRBJ2-1; 9 bases map to TRBD2. Germline V CDR1 and CDR2: SGHTA, FQGNSA. The CDR3 covers 18 residues. The V gene end was trimmed by 5 bases and the J gene end by 1 base; junction bases not matched to a gene: 12. CDR3 amino acids: CASSLPASGAESYNEQFF. In DNA, the CDR3 is TGTGCCAGCAGCCTGCCGGCTAGCGGGGCGGAATCCTACAATGAGCAGTTCTTC.

This CDR3 is CASSSRTGRGSPLHF. CDR3 nucleotide sequence: TGTGCCAGCAGCTCACGGACAGGGCGGGGTTCACCCCTCCACTTT. This chain uses TRBV7-8 with TRBJ1-6; 8 positions agree with TRBD1. CDR1 SGHVS and CDR2 FQNEAQ come from the germline V gene. J was trimmed by 9 bases and V by 4 bases; bases with no gene match: 8. CDR3 length: 15 amino acids.

The rearrangement uses TRBV7-9 and TRBJ2-3; D is unclear. Germline V CDR1 and CDR2: SEHNR, FQNEAQ (reference sequence). Trimming left V 7 bases short and J 3 bases short, with 11 bases between. The CDR3 totals 13 residues. CDR3 in DNA: TGTGCCAGCACCCCCCTGTGGACAGATACGCAGTATTTT. Its translation: CASTPLWTDTQYF.

J is TRBJ1-1 and V is TRBV6-6; D is undetermined. There are 12 residues in the CDR3. CDR1 and CDR2 (germline): MNHNY, SVGAGI (reference sequence). V lost 5 bases and J lost 4, with 8 bases in between. The CDR3 loop is CASSNPPTEAFF. The DNA of the CDR3 is TGTGCCAGCAGTAACCCCCCCACTGAAGCTTTCTTT.

This clone has only a few counts. Distinct nucleotide sequences in the sample also encode this CDR3. The chain recombines TRBV28 with TRBJ1-5, with D possibly being TRBD1 (5 bases). Germline V gene sequence: CDR1 MDHEN, CDR2 SYDVKM. This CDR3 region has 14 residues. Trimming removed 2 bases at V and 2 bases at J, with 7 bases between. The CDR3, as DNA: TGTGCCAGCAGTTTAATCAGGGGCAATCAGCCCCAGCATTTT. Translating it yields CASSLIRGNQPQHF. Combining the CDR3 with reference TRBV28 and TRBJ1-5 gives the whole variable domain DVKVTQSSRYLVKRTGEKVFLECVQDMDHENMFWYRQDPGLGLRLIYFSYDVKMKEKGDIPEGYSVSREKKERFSLILESASTNQTSMYLCASSLIRGNQPQHFGDGTRLSIL.

The sample holds one count of this clone. This sequence joins TRBV6-5 and TRBJ2-7; a weak D match, TRBD1 (6 bases). Germline V gene lookup returns CDR1 MNHEY and CDR2 SVGAGI. The CDR3 sequence is 14 residues long. Trimming removed 5 bases at V and 4 bases at J, with 15 bases between. The CDR3 region has the DNA TGTGCCAGCAGTCCTTACAGGGCTAGTTACGAGCAGTACTTC. Its translation is CASSPYRASYEQYF.

J is TRBJ1-2 and V is TRBV7-9; 9 bases map to TRBD1. Per germline, CDR1 SEHNR and CDR2 FQNEAQ (reference sequence). The length of the CDR3 is 16 residues. J lost 8 bases, V lost 6 bases, and 16 bases had no gene match. DNA of the CDR3: TGTGCCAGCAGTTTGGACACAGGGGGCAGGTCTGGCGGCTACACCTTC. Residues: CASSLDTGGRSGGYTF.

This sequence joins TRBV5-1 and TRBJ2-7; 8 bases line up with TRBD2. Germline loops: CDR1 SGHRS, CDR2 YFSETQ. This CDR3 spans 13 amino acids. Trimming at V came to 3 bases and at J to 2 bases, leaving 1 base not matched to a gene. CDR3 region: CASSSGLAYEQYF. As DNA, the CDR3 is TGCGCCAGCAGCTCGGGACTAGCCTACGAGCAGTACTTC.

The sample holds one count of this clone. Germline and junction disagree at one end, which may indicate a read error. The chain's CDR3 is CASSPPVADTQYF. In DNA form, the CDR3 reads TGTGCCAGCTCCCCACCCGTGGCAGATACGCAGTATTTT. The chain couples TRBV18 to TRBJ2-3; D is uncertain. Germline lookup yields CDR1 KGHSH and CDR2 LQKENI. The CDR3 runs to 13 residues.